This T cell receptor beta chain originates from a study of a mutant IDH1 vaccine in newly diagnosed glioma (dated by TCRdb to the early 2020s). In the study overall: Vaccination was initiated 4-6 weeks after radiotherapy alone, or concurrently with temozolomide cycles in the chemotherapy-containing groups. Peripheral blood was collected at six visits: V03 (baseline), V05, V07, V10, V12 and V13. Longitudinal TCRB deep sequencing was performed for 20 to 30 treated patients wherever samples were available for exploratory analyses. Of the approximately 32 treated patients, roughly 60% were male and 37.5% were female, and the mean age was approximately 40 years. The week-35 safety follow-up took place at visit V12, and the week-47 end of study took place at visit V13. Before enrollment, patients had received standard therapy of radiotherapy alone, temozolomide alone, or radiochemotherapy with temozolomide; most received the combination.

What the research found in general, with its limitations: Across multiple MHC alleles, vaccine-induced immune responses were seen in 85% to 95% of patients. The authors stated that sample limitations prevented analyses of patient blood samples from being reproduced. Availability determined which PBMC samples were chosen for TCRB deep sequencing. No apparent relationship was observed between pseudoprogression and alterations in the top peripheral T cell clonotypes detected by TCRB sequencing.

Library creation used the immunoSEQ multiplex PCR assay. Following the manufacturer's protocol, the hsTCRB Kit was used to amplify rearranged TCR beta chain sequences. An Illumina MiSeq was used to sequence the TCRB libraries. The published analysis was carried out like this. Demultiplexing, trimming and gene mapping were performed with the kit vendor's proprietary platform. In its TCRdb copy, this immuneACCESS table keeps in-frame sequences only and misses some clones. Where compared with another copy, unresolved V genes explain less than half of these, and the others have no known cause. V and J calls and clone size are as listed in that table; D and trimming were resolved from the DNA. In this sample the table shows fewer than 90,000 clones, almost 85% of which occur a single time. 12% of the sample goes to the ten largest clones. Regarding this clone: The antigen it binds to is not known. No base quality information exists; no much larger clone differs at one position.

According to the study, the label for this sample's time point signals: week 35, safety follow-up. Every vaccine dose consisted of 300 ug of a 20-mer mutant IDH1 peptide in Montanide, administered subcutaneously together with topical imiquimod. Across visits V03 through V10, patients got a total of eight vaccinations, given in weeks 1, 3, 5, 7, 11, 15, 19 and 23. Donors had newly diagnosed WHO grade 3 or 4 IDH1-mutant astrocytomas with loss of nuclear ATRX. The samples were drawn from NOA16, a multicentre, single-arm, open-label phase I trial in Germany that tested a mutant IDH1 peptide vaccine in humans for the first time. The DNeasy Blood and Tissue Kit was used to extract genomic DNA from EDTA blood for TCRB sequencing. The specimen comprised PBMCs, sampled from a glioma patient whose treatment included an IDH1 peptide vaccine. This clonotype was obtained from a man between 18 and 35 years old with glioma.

At the DNA level, the sequence is TGTGCCAGCAAGTGGCAGAACACTGAAGCTTTCTTT. This is translated as CASKWQNTEAFF. The chain joins TRBV6-1 to TRBJ1-1; the D gene identity is not certain. V is clipped by 7 bases and J by 1 base, and the sequence between their germline boundaries is 7 bases long. CDR1 and CDR2 (MNHNS, SASEGT) derive from the germline V gene. Measured from the cysteine to the phenylalanine, the CDR3 is 12 residues long. The CDR3 DNA has 36 bases and is translated from base 1.